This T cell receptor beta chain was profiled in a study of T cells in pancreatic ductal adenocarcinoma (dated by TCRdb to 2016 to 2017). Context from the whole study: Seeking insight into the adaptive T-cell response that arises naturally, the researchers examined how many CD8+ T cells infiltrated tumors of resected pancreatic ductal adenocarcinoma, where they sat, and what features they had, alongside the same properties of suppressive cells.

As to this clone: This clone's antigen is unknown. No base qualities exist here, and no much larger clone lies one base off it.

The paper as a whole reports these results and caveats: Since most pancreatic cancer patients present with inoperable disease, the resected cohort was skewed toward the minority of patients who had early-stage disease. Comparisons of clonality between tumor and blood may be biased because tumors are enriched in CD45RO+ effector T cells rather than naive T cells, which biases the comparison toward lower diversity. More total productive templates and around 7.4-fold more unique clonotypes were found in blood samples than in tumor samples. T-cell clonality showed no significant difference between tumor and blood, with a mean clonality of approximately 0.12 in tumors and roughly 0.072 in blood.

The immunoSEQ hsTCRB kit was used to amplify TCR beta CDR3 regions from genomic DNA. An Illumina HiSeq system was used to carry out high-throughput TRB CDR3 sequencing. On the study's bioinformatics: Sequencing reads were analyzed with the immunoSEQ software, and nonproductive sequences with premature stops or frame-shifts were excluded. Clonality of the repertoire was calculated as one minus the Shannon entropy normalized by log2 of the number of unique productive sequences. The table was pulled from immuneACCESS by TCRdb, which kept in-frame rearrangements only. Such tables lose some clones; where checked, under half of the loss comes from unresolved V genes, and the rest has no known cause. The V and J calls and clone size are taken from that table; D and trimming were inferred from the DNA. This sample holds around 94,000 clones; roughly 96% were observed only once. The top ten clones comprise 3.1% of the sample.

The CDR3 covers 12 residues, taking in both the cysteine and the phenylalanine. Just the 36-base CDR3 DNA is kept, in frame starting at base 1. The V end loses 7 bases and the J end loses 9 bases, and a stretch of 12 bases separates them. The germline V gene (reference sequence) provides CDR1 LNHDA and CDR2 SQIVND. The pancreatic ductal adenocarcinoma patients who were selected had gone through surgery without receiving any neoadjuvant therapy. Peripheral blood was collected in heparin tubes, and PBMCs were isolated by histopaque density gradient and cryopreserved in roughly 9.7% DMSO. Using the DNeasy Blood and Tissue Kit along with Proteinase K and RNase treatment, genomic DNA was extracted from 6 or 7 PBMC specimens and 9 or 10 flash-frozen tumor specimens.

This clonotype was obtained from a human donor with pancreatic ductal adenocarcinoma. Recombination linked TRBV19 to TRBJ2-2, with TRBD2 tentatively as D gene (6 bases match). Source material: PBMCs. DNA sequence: TGTGCCAGTAACTCGGGGAGGTGGGAGCTGTTTTTT. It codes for CASNSGRWELFF.